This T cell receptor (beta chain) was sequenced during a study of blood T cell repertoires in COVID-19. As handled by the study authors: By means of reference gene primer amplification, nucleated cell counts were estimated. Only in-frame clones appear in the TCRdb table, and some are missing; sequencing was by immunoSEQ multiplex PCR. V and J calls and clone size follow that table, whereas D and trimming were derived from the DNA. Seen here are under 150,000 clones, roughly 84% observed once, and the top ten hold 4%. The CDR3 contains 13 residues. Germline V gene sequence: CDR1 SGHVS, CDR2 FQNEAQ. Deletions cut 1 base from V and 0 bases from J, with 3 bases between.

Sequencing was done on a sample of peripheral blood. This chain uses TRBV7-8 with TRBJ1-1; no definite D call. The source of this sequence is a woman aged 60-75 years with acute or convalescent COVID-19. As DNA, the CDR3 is TGTGCCAGCAGCTTAGGTATGAACACTGAAGCTTTCTTT. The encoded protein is CASSLGMNTEAFF.